This record covers a single T cell receptor beta chain. The sample belongs to a study of blood T cells in healthy people across ages. Per the germline V gene, CDR1 is MDHEN and CDR2 is SYDVKM. The CDR3 loop spans 15 amino acids. The V and J ends lost 3 bases and 5 bases, in that order; junction bases with no gene match: 8. Through a sample-barcoded 5' primer and a J-beta primer mix, a second PCR was run for about 6 to 11 cycles. The authors tagged each cDNA molecule using a template-switch adaptor with 12 random nucleotides. Each CDR3 protein gets one entry after TCRdb re-called the 5' RACE reads with MiXCR. Among 750,000 to 950,000 distinct CDR3 sequences, under 35% were seen once, and the ten largest hold roughly 10%. Per-sample yields of isolated PBMCs were at least 6.5 million. This sample also belongs to another study, concerning T cells of mothers and their children. That paper notes: Extracted RNA, in its entirety, went into cDNA synthesis at around 1.5 ug per 15 ul.

The specimen sequenced was blood. The sequence derives from a middle-aged woman in good health. The rearrangement joins TRBV28 to TRBJ2-5; 8 bases line up with TRBD2. CDR3 sequence: CASSFLAGLGETQYF. The CDR3, as DNA: TGTGCCAGCAGTTTTCTAGCGGGTCTCGGGGAGACCCAGTACTTC.